This T cell receptor beta chain is from a study of cytomegalovirus exposure and HLA in healthy donors. Study-level points and caveats: Reported performance of the classifier showed diagnosis of cytomegalovirus status with high specificity and sensitivity. According to a later analysis, TCR clusters from the first cohort tended to co-occur in the 120 or so validation repertoires. The study flagged about 150 TCR beta chains as cytomegalovirus-associated. TCR sequences were mostly rare, though some public TCRs occurred in many donors.

V lost 9 bases and J lost 8; bases outside the gene matches: 12. In germline, CDR1 is SGHRS, CDR2 YFSETQ. The length of the CDR3 is 14 residues. Generated by immunoSEQ multiplex PCR, the TCRdb table keeps only in-frame clones and is missing some. In the table there are 55,000 to 75,000 clones, 90% to 95% of which are singletons. Concerning this clone: Antigen unknown.

Sequenced sample: PBMCs. This clonotype originated in a man between 18 and 29 years old in good health and CMV-seropositive. The chain carries TRBV5-1 and TRBJ2-1, with TRBD1 identical over 9 bases. The CDR3 region is CAISPGQGRDEQFF. The CDR3 DNA reads TGCGCCATCTCACCGGGACAGGGTCGCGATGAGCAGTTCTTC. The full variable domain, with the rest looked up from reference TRBV5-1 and TRBJ2-1, is KAGVTQTPRYLIKTRGQQVTLSCSPISGHRSVSWYQQTPGQGLQFLFEYFSETQRNKGNFPGRFSGRQFSNSRSEMNVSTLELGDSALYLCAISPGQGRDEQFFGPGTRLTVL.